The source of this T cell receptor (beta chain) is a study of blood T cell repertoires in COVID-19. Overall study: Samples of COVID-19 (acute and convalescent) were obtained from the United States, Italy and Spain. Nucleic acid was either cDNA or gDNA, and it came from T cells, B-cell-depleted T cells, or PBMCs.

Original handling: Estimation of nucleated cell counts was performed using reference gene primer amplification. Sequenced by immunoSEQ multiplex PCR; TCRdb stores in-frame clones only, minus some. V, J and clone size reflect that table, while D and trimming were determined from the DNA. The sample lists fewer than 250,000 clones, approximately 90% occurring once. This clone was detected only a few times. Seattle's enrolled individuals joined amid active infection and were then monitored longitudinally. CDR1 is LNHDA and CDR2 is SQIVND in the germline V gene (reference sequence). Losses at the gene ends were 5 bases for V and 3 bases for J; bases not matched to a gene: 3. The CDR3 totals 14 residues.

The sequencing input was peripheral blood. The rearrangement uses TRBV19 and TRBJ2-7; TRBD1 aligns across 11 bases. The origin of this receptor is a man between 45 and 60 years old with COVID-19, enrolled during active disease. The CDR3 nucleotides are TGTGCCAGTAGTGCGGGGACAGGGGGCTACGAGCAGTACTTC. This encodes CASSAGTGGYEQYF.